Included here is one T cell receptor beta chain sequence, with context. TCRdb re-derived calls from the 5' RACE reads in MiXCR, one entry per CDR3 protein. The data contain approximately 700,000 distinct CDR3 sequences, about 20% of them singletons. This sample is drawn from a study of identical twins. CDR1 is DFQATT, CDR2 SNEGSKA, per germline (reference sequence). Trimming cost V 1 base and J 0 bases, with 9 bases left between them. The CDR3 length is 14 residues. The sample also formed part of further work on T cells expressing NK-cell markers. That work adds: Seropositivity for HCMV was found in seven of the eight sequenced donors, with one seronegative. In several experiments, an anti-gamma-delta TCR antibody restricted sorting to alpha-beta TCR T cells.

The chain has TRBV20-1 and TRBJ1-1, with no clear D. The sample taken for sequencing was PBMCs. The receptor was isolated from a woman under 30 in good health. The CDR3: CSARATSMNTEAFF. The DNA for the CDR3 is TGCAGTGCTAGAGCGACAAGTATGAACACTGAAGCTTTCTTT.